This T cell receptor beta chain was profiled in a study of blood T cell repertoires in COVID-19. Across the study: Italy, Spain and the United States were the sources of the convalescent and acute COVID-19 samples. T cells, B-cell-depleted T cells, or PBMCs provided the cDNA or gDNA that served as material.

Per the study methods: Researchers report that nucleated cell counts were estimated from reference gene primer amplification. The assay was immunoSEQ multiplex PCR, and TCRdb's table has in-frame clones only and misses some. V and J calls and clone size follow that table, whereas D and trimming were derived from the DNA. The repertoire holds about 140,000 clones, roughly 84% seen once, with approximately 9% in the top ten. In its sample, this clone was seen once. Seattle patient enrollment occurred during active infection, with longitudinal follow-up thereafter. The V segment lost 4 bases and the J segment 3 bases; nucleotides outside the gene matches: 8. The CDR3 totals 14 residues. The germline gives CDR1 SQVTM, CDR2 ANQGSEA.

The sequence came from a man aged 25 to 40 with COVID-19, enrolled during active disease. V gene TRBV29-1 combines with J gene TRBJ2-5; 7 bases are shared with TRBD2. The sample was peripheral blood. CDR3 amino acids: CSVASAGREETQYF. The CDR3 DNA reads TGCAGCGTTGCCTCAGCGGGAAGGGAAGAGACCCAGTACTTC. Filled out from reference TRBV29-1 and TRBJ2-5, the complete variable domain reads SAVISQKPSRDICQRGTSLTIQCQVDSQVTMMFWYRQQPGQSLTLIATANQGSEATYESGFVIDKFPISRPNLTFSTLTVSNMSPEDSSIYLCSVASAGREETQYFGPGTRLLVL.